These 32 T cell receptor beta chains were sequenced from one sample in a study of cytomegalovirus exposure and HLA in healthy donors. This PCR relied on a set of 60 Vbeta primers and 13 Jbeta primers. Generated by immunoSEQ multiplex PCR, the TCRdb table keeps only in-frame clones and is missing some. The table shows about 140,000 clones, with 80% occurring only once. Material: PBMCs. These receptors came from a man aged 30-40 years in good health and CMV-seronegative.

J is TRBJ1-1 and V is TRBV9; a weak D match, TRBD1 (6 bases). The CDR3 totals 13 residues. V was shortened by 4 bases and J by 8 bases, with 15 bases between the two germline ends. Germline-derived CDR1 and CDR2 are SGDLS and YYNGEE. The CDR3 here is CASSFGVTGEAFF. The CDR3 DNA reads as TGTGCCAGCAGCTTTGGGGTCACAGGGGAAGCTTTCTTT.

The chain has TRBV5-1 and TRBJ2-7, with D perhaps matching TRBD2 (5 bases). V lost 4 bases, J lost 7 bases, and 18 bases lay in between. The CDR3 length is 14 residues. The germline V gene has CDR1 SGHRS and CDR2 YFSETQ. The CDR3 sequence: CASSPITRALEQYF. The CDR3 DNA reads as TGCGCCAGCAGCCCCATCACTAGGGCTCTTGAGCAGTACTTC.

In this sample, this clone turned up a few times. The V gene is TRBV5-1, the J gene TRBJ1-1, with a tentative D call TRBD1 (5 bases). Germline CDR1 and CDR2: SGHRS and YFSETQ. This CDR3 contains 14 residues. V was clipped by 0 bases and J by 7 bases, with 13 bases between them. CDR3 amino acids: CASSLVGGRGEAFF. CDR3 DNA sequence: TGCGCCAGCAGCTTGGTGGGGGGTAGGGGTGAAGCTTTCTTT.

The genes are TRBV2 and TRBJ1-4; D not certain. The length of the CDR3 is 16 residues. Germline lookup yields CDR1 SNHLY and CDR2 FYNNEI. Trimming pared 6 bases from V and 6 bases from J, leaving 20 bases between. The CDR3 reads CASSLSLGPRDEKLFF. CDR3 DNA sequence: TGTGCCAGCAGCCTAAGCCTGGGCCCGCGGGATGAAAAACTGTTTTTT.

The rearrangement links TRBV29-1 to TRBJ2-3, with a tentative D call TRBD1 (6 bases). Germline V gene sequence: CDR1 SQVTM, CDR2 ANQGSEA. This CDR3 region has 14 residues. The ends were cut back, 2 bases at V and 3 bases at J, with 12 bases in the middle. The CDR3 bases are TGCAGCGTTGAAAGGGGGTCGGGGACAGATACGCAGTATTTT. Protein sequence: CSVERGSGTDTQYF.

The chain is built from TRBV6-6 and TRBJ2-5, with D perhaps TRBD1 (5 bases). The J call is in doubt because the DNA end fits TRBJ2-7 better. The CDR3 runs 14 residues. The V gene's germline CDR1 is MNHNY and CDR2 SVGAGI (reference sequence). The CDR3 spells CASSRHRSSYEQYF. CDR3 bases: TGTGCCAGCAGCCGACACAGGAGCTCCTACGAGCAGTACTTC.

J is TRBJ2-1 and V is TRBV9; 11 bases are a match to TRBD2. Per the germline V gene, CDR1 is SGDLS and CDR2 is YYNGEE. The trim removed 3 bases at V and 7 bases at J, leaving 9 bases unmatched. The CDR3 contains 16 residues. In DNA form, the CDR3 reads TGTGCCAGCAGCGGGGGTCTAGCGGGGGGCCAGAATGAGCAGTTCTTC. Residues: CASSGGLAGGQNEQFF.

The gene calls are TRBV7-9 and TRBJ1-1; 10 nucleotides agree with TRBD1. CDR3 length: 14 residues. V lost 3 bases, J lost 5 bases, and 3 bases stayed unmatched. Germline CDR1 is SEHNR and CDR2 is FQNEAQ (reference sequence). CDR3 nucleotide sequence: TGTGCCAGCAGCTTTGGGACAGGGGAGACTGAAGCTTTCTTT. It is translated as CASSFGTGETEAFF.

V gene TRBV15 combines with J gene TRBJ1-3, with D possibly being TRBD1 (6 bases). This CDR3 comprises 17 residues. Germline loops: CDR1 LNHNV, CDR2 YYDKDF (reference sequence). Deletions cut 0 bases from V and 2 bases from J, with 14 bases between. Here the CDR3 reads CATSRDRGGATGNTIYF. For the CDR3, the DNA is TGTGCCACCAGCAGAGATCGAGGGGGGGCGACTGGAAACACCATATATTTT.

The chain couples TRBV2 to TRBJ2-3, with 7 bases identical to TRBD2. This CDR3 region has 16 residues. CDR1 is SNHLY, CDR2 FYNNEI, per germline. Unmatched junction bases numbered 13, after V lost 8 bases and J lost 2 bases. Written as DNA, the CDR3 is TGTGCCAGCTACCAAGAGCGGGGACTACACACAGATACGCAGTATTTT. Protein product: CASYQERGLHTDTQYF.

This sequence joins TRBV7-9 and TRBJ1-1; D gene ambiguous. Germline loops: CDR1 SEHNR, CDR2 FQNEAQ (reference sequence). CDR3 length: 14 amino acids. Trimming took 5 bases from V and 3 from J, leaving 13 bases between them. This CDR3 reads CASSAKLLDTEAFF. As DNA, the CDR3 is TGTGCCAGCAGCGCTAAACTGTTGGACACTGAAGCTTTCTTT.

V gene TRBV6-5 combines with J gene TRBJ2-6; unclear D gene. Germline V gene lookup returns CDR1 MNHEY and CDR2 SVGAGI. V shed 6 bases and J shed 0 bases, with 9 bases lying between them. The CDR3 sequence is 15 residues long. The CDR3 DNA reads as TGTGCCAGCAGCACCGGTGACTCTGGGGCCAACGTCCTGACTTTC. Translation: CASSTGDSGANVLTF.

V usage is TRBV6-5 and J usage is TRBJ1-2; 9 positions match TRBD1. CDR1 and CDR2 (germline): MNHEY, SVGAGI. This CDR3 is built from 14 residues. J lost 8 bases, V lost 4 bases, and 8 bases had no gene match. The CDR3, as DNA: TGTGCCAGCAGTTGGGGACAGGGAAAAGTCGGCTACACCTTC. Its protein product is CASSWGQGKVGYTF.

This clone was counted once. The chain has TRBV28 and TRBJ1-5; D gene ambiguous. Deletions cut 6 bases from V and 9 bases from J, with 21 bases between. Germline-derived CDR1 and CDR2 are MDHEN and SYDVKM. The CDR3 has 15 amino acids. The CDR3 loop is CASRTHYARLGPQHF. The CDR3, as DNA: TGTGCCAGCAGGACCCATTACGCCAGGTTAGGGCCCCAGCATTTT. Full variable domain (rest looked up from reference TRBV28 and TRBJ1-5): DVKVTQSSRYLVKRTGEKVFLECVQDMDHENMFWYRQDPGLGLRLIYFSYDVKMKEKGDIPEGYSVSREKKERFSLILESASTNQTSMYLCASRTHYARLGPQHFGDGTRLSIL.

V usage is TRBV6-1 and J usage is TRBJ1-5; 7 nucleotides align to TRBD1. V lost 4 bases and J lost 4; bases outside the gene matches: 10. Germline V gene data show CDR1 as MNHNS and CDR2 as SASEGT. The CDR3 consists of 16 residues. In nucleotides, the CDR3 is TGTGCCAGCAGTGGCTCGGACAGGCCCCTTAATCAGCCCCAGCATTTT. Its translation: CASSGSDRPLNQPQHF.

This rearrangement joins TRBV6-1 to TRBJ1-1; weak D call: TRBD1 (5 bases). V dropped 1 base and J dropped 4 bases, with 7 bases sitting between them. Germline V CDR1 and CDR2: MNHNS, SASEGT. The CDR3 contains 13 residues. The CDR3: CASSEGRGTEAFF. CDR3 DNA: TGTGCCAGCAGTGAAGGGAGGGGCACTGAAGCTTTCTTT.

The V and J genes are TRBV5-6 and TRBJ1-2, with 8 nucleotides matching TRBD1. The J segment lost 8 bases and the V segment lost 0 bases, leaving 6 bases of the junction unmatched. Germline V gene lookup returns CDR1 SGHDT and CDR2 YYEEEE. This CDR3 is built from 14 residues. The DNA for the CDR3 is TGTGCCAGCAGCTTGGCCGGGGACAGGTGGGGCTACACCTTC. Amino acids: CASSLAGDRWGYTF.

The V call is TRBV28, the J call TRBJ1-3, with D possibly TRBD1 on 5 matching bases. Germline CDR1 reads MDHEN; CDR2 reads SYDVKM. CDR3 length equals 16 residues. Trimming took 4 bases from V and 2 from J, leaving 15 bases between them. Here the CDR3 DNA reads TGTGCCAGCAGTTCGGACATGGGGAACGCTGGAAACACCATATATTTT. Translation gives CASSSDMGNAGNTIYF.

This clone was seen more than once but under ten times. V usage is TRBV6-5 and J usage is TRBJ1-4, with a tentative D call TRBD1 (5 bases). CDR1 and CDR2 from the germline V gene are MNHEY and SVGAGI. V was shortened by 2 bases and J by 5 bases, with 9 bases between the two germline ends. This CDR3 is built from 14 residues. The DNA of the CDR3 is TGTGCCAGCAGTTACAATGACAGAAATGAAAAACTGTTTTTT. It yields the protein CASSYNDRNEKLFF.

This chain's CDR3 is CASSQGPGLAVNEQFF. The CDR3 nucleotides are TGCGCCAGCAGCCAGGGACCGGGACTAGCGGTCAATGAGCAGTTCTTC. The chain employs TRBV4-1 and TRBJ2-1, with 11 bases fitting TRBD2. Germline CDR1 reads MGHRA; CDR2 reads YSYEKL. Trimming at V came to 3 bases and at J to 6 bases, leaving 7 bases not matched to a gene. This CDR3 has 16 residues.

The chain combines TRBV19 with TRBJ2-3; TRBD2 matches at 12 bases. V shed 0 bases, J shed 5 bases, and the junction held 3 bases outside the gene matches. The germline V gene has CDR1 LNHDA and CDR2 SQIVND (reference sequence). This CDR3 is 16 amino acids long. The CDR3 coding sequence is TGTGCCAGTAGTATAGAGGGGACTAGCGGGCTAGATACGCAGTATTTT. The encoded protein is CASSIEGTSGLDTQYF.

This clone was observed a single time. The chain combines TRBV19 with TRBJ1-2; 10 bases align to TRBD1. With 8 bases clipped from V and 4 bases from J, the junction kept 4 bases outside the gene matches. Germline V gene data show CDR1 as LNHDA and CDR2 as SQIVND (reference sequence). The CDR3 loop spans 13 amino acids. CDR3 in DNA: TGTGCCAGTGGGGACAGGGGATCCTATGGCTACACCTTC. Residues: CASGDRGSYGYTF.

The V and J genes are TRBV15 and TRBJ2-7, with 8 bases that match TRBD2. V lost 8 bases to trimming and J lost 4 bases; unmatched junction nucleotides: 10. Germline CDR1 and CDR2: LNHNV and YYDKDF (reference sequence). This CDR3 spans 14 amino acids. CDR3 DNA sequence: TGTGCCACCGCTGTGACGGCGGGAGGATACGAGCAGTACTTC. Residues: CATAVTAGGYEQYF.

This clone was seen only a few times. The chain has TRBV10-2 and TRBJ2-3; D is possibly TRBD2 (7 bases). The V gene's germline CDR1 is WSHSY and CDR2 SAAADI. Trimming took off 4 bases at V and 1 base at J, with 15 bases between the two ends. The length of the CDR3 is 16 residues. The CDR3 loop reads CASSVTGGPGTDTQYF. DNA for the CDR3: TGCGCCAGCAGTGTAACGGGGGGCCCGGGCACAGATACGCAGTATTTT.

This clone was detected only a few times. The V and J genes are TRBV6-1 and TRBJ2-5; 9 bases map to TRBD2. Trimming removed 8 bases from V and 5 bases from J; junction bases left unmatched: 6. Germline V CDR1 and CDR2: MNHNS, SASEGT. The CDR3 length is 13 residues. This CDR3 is CASRFAGGETQYF. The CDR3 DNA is TGTGCCAGCCGATTTGCGGGAGGGGAGACCCAGTACTTC.

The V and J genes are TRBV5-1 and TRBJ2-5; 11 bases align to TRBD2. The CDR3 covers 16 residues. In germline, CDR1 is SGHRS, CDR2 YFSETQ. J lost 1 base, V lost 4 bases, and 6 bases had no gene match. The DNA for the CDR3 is TGCGCCAGCAGCATATCCGGGACTAGCGGCCAAGAGACCCAGTACTTC. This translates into CASSISGTSGQETQYF.

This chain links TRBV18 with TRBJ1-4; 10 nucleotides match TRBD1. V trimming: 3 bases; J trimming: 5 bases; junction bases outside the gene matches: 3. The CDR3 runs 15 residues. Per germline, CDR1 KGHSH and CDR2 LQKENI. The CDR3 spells CASSPPDRGNEKLFF. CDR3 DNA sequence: TGTGCCAGCTCACCGCCGGACAGGGGGAATGAAAAACTGTTTTTT.

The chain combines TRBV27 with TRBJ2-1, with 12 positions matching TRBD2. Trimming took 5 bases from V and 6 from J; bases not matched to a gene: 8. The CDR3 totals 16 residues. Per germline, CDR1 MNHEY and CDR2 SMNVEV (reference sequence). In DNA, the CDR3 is TGTGCCAGCAGTCCCCTAGCGGGAGGGCCCTTCAATGAGCAGTTCTTC. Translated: CASSPLAGGPFNEQFF.

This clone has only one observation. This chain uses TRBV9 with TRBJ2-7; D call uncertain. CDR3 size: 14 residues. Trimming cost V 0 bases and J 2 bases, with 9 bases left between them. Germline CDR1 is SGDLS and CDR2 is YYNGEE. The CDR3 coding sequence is TGTGCCAGCAGCGTAGTAGCAGCCACCTACGAGCAGTACTTC. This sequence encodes CASSVVAATYEQYF.

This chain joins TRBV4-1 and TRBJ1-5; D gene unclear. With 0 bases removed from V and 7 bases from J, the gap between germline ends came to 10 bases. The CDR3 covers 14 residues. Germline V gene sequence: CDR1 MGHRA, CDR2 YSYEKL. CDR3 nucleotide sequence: TGCGCCAGCAGCCAAGAATCGGTTCGACAGCCCCAGCATTTT. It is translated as CASSQESVRQPQHF.

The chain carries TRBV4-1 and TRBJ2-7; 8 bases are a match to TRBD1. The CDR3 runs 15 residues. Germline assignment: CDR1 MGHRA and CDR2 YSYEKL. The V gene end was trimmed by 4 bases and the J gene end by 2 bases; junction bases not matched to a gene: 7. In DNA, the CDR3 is TGCGCCAGCAGCCCAATACAGGGGGTCACCTACGAGCAGTACTTC. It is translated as CASSPIQGVTYEQYF.

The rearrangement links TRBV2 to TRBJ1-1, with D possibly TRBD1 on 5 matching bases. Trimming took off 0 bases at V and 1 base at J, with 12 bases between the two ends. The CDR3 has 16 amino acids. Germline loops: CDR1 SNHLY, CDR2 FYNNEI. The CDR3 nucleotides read TGTGCCAGCAGTGAAGCGCTTCCAGGGCAGAACACTGAAGCTTTCTTT. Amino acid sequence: CASSEALPGQNTEAFF. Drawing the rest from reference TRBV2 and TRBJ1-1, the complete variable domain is EPEVTQTPSHQVTQMGQEVILRCVPISNHLYFYWYRQILGQKVEFLVSFYNNEISEKSEIFDDQFSVERPDGSNFTLKIRSTKLEDSAMYFCASSEALPGQNTEAFFGQGTRLTVV.